The 27 T cell receptor beta chains presented below share a single source sample, sequenced in a study of T-cell reconstitution after alpha-beta-depleted transplantation in children. The TCRbeta library incorporated unique molecular identifiers. TCRdb recomputed calls from the PCR reads with MiXCR, one row per CDR3 protein. The table lists 350,000 to 500,000 distinct CDR3 sequences, around 46% of them singletons. Sequencing used PBMCs, obtained before TCRalphabeta/CD19-depleted stem cell transplant. The receptors here all came from a girl aged 2 to 9 with aplastic anemia, due to receive a stem cell transplant.

The rearrangement links TRBV20-1 to TRBJ2-5; 7 bases line up with TRBD1. The CDR3 length is 12 residues. Per germline, CDR1 DFQATT and CDR2 SNEGSKA (reference sequence). V lost 6 bases, J lost 3 bases, and 4 bases stayed unmatched. DNA for the CDR3: TGCAGTGCCGGGACAGACAAAGAGACCCAGTACTTC. Its protein is CSAGTDKETQYF.

This clonotype was picked up many times. CDR3 in DNA: TGCAGTGCAGCCGGGTCCGGGTACGAGCAGTACTTC. It codes for CSAAGSGYEQYF. The chain couples TRBV20-1 to TRBJ2-7; D gene unclear. V was shortened by 6 bases and J by 4 bases, with 13 bases between the two germline ends. This CDR3 region has 12 residues. Germline assignment: CDR1 DFQATT and CDR2 SNEGSKA (reference sequence).

A note on this clonotype: This may stem from a read error, because a much larger clone lies one nucleotide away. The V gene is TRBV19, the J gene TRBJ1-2; a possible D gene is TRBD1 (6 bases). The CDR3 covers 14 residues. The germline V gene has CDR1 LNHDA and CDR2 SQIVND (reference sequence). In DNA form, the CDR3 reads TGTGCCAGTCGCTTCACTGGGACACGGAATGGCGACACCTTC. This translates into CASRFTGTRNGDTF. The full variable domain, with the rest looked up from reference TRBV19 and TRBJ1-2, is DGGITQSPKYLFRKEGQNVTLSCEQNLNHDAMYWYRQDPGQGLRLIYYSQIVNDFQKGDIAEGYSVSREKKESFPLTVTSAQKNPTAFYLCASRFTGTRNGDTFGSGTRLTVV.

Notes on this clonotype: This could be a read error, since a much larger clone is one nucleotide away. The CDR3 DNA follows: TGTGCCAGCAGTGAAGAGACCCAGTACTTC. It specifies CASSEETQYF. V and J are TRBV6-1 and TRBJ2-5; no reliable D call. The ends were cut back, 1 base at V and 6 bases at J, with 0 bases in the middle. Per the germline V gene, CDR1 is MNHNS and CDR2 is SASEGT. The CDR3 spans 10 residues.

The chain employs TRBV20-1 and TRBJ1-5; possible D gene TRBD1, 6 bases. The germline gives CDR1 DFQATT, CDR2 SNEGSKA (reference sequence). Trimming took 2 bases from V and 0 from J, leaving 8 bases between them. This CDR3 region has 14 residues. The CDR3 bases are TGCAGTGCTAGACGGACAGATAGCAATCAGCCCCAGCATTTT. Translation: CSARRTDSNQPQHF.

CDR3 coding DNA: TGTGCCAGCAGTTACTCCGGACAGGGGAATGGCTACACCTTC. This codes for CASSYSGQGNGYTF. V usage is TRBV6-5 and J usage is TRBJ1-2, with 9 bases identical to TRBD1. This CDR3 comprises 14 residues. Trimming cost V 0 bases and J 6 bases; bases outside gene matches: 2. Germline assignment: CDR1 MNHEY and CDR2 SVGAGI.

This clonotype has a count of ten or more. The CDR3 bases are TGTGCCAGCAGCATGCGGGTGCGGGCCTCCTACAATGAGCAGTTCTTC. As protein: CASSMRVRASYNEQFF. The V and J genes are TRBV7-9 and TRBJ2-1, with a weak D call TRBD2 (5 bases). With 5 bases removed from V and 0 bases from J, the gap between germline ends came to 14 bases. The CDR3 consists of 16 residues. Germline V CDR1 and CDR2: SEHNR, FQNEAQ (reference sequence).

The chain recombines TRBV10-3 with TRBJ1-5, with D tentatively TRBD1 (5 bases). The germline V and J ends were trimmed by 3 bases and 0 bases, with 6 bases remaining between them. The CDR3 extends over 14 amino acids. Germline lookup yields CDR1 ENHRY and CDR2 SYGVKD. The CDR3 sequence is CAISDGHSNQPQHF. In DNA, the CDR3 is TGTGCCATCAGTGATGGACATAGCAATCAGCCCCAGCATTTT.

Many counts were recorded for this clonotype. This chain uses TRBV12-3 or TRBV12-4 with TRBJ2-1; weak D call: TRBD1 (5 bases). Trimming left V 6 bases short and J 15 bases short, with 15 bases between. CDR3 length: 11 residues. This CDR3 reads CASRGRAMAFF. Here the CDR3 DNA reads TGTGCCAGCAGAGGCAGGGCAATGGCGTTCTTC.

The sample holds many counts of this clonotype. This chain links TRBV27 with TRBJ1-5, with a possible D match to TRBD1 (6 bases). The germline V and J ends were trimmed by 0 bases and 7 bases, with 16 bases remaining between them. The length of the CDR3 is 16 residues. Germline CDR1 is MNHEY and CDR2 is SMNVEV (reference sequence). As DNA, the CDR3 is TGTGCCAGCAGTTTATCGGGACATGTGGGCAGACAGCCCCAGCATTTT. Protein sequence: CASSLSGHVGRQPQHF.

The rearrangement joins TRBV29-1 to TRBJ1-1, with TRBD1 matching over 8 bases. After removal of 7 bases from V and 6 bases from J, the junction contained 13 bases not matched to a gene. The CDR3 covers 14 residues. CDR1 and CDR2 (germline): SQVTM, ANQGSEA. The CDR3: CSGFHGQGEAEAFF. In DNA, the CDR3 is TGCAGCGGATTCCACGGACAGGGTGAGGCTGAAGCTTTCTTT.

The rearrangement uses TRBV20-1 and TRBJ2-1, with 11 bases that match TRBD2. This CDR3 comprises 15 residues. The V segment lost 3 bases and the J segment 12 bases; nucleotides outside the gene matches: 13. Per the germline V gene, CDR1 is DFQATT and CDR2 is SNEGSKA (reference sequence). CDR3 nucleotide sequence: TGCAGTGCTAGGGCTGGTGGGGCTAGCGGGAGGCCGCAGTTCTTC. It codes for CSARAGGASGRPQFF.

This clonotype was counted at least ten times. The chain uses TRBV2 and TRBJ1-4, with a weak D call TRBD1 (5 bases). V lost 2 bases to trimming and J lost 8 bases, with 12 bases between them. The CDR3 consists of 14 residues. Germline values: CDR1 SNHLY, CDR2 FYNNEI. The CDR3 DNA is TGTGCCAGCAGTGAACTGGGGCCGGGGGAAAAACTGTTTTTT. Translating gives CASSELGPGEKLFF.

The rearrangement uses TRBV21-1 and TRBJ1-2. TRBV21-1 is recorded as a pseudogene. The CDR3 is 10 amino acids. The CDR3 DNA is TGTGCCAGCAGCAAACAGGGCGACACCTTC. Residues: CASSKQGDTF.

The CDR3 here is CSARVQGGETQYF. CDR3 sequence (DNA): TGCAGTGCTAGAGTCCAGGGCGGGGAGACCCAGTACTTC. The gene calls are TRBV20-1 and TRBJ2-5, with D tentatively TRBD1 or TRBD2 (5 bases each). The V gene lost 1 base and the J gene lost 5 bases, with 11 bases spanning the gap. CDR3 length equals 13 residues. From germline, CDR1 is DFQATT and CDR2 SNEGSKA (reference sequence).

This clonotype was seen a handful of times. The chain employs TRBV7-3 and TRBJ2-6; D not certain. Trimming took 2 bases from V and 0 from J, leaving 8 bases between them. The CDR3 totals 16 residues. CDR1 and CDR2 from the germline V gene are SGHTA and FQGTGA. This chain's CDR3 is CASSLSGVSGANVLTF. The CDR3 nucleotides read TGTGCCAGCAGCTTATCGGGTGTCTCTGGGGCCAACGTCCTGACTTTC.

A few counts support this clonotype. The CDR3 DNA sequence: TGTGCCAGCAGTTACGAGGGGGGGCCCGAGACCCAGTACTTC. This encodes CASSYEGGPETQYF. The rearrangement links TRBV6-5 to TRBJ2-5; the D gene is possibly TRBD2 (7 bases). Germline CDR1 reads MNHEY; CDR2 reads SVGAGI. With 2 bases removed from V and 5 bases from J, the gap between germline ends came to 12 bases. There are 14 residues in the CDR3.

The chain combines TRBV5-1 with TRBJ2-6, with D possibly being TRBD2 (6 bases). Per the germline V gene, CDR1 is SGHRS and CDR2 is YFSETQ. V gave up 3 bases and J gave up 2 bases, with 6 bases separating them. The CDR3 runs 14 residues. The CDR3, as DNA: TGCGCCAGCAGCTGGGAGGCTGGGGCCAACGTCCTGACTTTC. This translates into CASSWEAGANVLTF.

The chain combines TRBV27 with TRBJ2-1; 11 nucleotides align to TRBD1. Trimming removed 6 bases from V and 15 bases from J; junction bases left unmatched: 7. Per germline, CDR1 MNHEY and CDR2 SMNVEV (reference sequence). The CDR3 loop spans 12 amino acids. The CDR3 region is CASSSDRGRVFF. The CDR3 DNA is TGTGCCAGCAGCTCGGACAGGGGGCGCGTGTTCTTC.

The chain uses TRBV20-1 and TRBJ2-5; D not resolved. Germline assignment: CDR1 DFQATT and CDR2 SNEGSKA (reference sequence). With 0 bases removed from V and 3 bases from J, the gap between germline ends came to 5 bases. The CDR3 sequence is 12 residues long. The CDR3, as DNA: TGCAGTGCTAGAGACCCGGAAGAGACCCAGTACTTC. Translating it yields CSARDPEETQYF.

The count of this clonotype is one. V and J are TRBV7-8 and TRBJ2-3; a weak D match, TRBD2 (5 bases). The germline gives CDR1 SGHVS, CDR2 FQNEAQ. The ends were cut back, 1 base at V and 6 bases at J, with 14 bases in the middle. There are 15 residues in the CDR3. CDR3 residues: CASSLGGLTWDTQYF. The CDR3 DNA follows: TGTGCCAGCAGCTTAGGAGGACTCACCTGGGATACGCAGTATTTT.

V gene TRBV12-3 or TRBV12-4 combines with J gene TRBJ2-3; the D gene is possibly TRBD1 (5 bases). This CDR3 is 13 amino acids long. The V end was cut by 4 bases, the J end by 5 bases, with 10 bases between. CDR3 nucleotide sequence: TGTGCCAGCAGTTCAACAGGATTAGATACGCAGTATTTT. Translating it yields CASSSTGLDTQYF.

This chain's CDR3 is CASSGQGLYGYTF. The DNA for the CDR3 is TGTGCCAGCAGTGGACAGGGCCTCTATGGCTACACCTTC. This chain connects TRBV6-2 or TRBV6-3 to TRBJ1-2; 8 nucleotides line up with TRBD1. Germline assignment: CDR1 MNHEY and CDR2 SVGEGT. The CDR3 runs 13 residues. V trimming: 5 bases; J trimming: 4 bases; junction bases outside the gene matches: 3.

In its sample, this clonotype was seen a few times. CDR3 DNA: TGTGCCAGCAGCTCGGAGGGACAGGAGCAGTTCTTC. Its translation is CASSSEGQEQFF. The rearrangement joins TRBV12-3 or TRBV12-4 to TRBJ2-1; TRBD1 is a possible D gene (7 bases). This CDR3 is 12 amino acids long. V was cut by 6 bases and J by 10 bases, with 13 bases left in between.

This clonotype appeared many times. As DNA, the CDR3 is TGCAGTGCTAGAGATCAGGGACTAGCGGGAGTTCCTAGCACAGATACGCAGTATTTT. Translated: CSARDQGLAGVPSTDTQYF. V and J are TRBV20-1 and TRBJ2-3; 14 nucleotides align to TRBD2. Germline-derived CDR1 and CDR2 are DFQATT and SNEGSKA (reference sequence). After removal of 0 bases from V and 0 bases from J, the junction contained 8 bases not matched to a gene. The CDR3 extends over 19 amino acids.

V gene TRBV28 combines with J gene TRBJ2-7; D is unresolved. CDR1 is MDHEN, CDR2 SYDVKM, per germline. Deletions cut 4 bases from V and 2 bases from J, with 15 bases between. This CDR3 has 15 amino acids. CDR3 amino acids: CASSSPSLVPYEQYF. The CDR3, as DNA: TGTGCCAGCAGTTCCCCTAGTTTGGTGCCCTACGAGCAGTACTTC. The whole variable domain, filled in from reference TRBV28 and TRBJ2-7, reads DVKVTQSSRYLVKRTGEKVFLECVQDMDHENMFWYRQDPGLGLRLIYFSYDVKMKEKGDIPEGYSVSREKKERFSLILESASTNQTSMYLCASSSPSLVPYEQYFGPGTRLTVT.

At least ten counts were recorded for this clonotype. The chain uses TRBV20-1 and TRBJ2-7, with a tentative D call TRBD1 (5 bases). Germline V CDR1 and CDR2: DFQATT, SNEGSKA (reference sequence). Trimming took off 0 bases at V and 2 bases at J, with 17 bases between the two ends. The length of the CDR3 is 16 residues. CDR3 DNA: TGCAGTGCTAGAGATTCGCAGGGAAGAACCCCCTACGAGCAGTACTTC. Encoded protein: CSARDSQGRTPYEQYF.